This T cell receptor beta chain was recovered during a study of T-cell reconstitution after alpha-beta-depleted transplantation in children. In its sample, this clonotype was seen many times. Preparing the TCRbeta library involved the use of unique molecular identifiers. TCRdb reanalysed the PCR reads using MiXCR and keeps one entry per CDR3 protein. The table shows 250,000 to 350,000 distinct CDR3 sequences, with 9.9% occurring only once. The TCR originated in a human donor who donated a stem cell graft to a child with SCID. The source was PBMCs from the stem cell graft donor, collected from the stem cell graft.

CDR3 sequence reads: CASSLGQGSRETQYF. In DNA, the CDR3 is TGCGCCAGCAGCCTGGGACAGGGATCGCGAGAGACCCAGTACTTC. The chain links TRBV4-1 to TRBJ2-5; 9 bases line up with TRBD1. Looked up from germline, CDR1 is MGHRA and CDR2 is YSYEKL. Losses at the gene ends were 4 bases for V and 4 bases for J; bases not matched to a gene: 7. The CDR3 loop spans 15 amino acids.